Included here is one T cell receptor (beta chain) sequence, with context. What it recognizes is unknown. These data belong to a study of cytomegalovirus exposure and HLA in healthy donors. With 60 Vbeta and 13 Jbeta primers, the PCR was carried out. Produced via immunoSEQ multiplex PCR; TCRdb's table is partial and in-frame only. The specimen's table records about 72,000 clones. Study-wide results and caveats: TCR beta chain V- and J-gene trimming was linked, in a later analysis, to a missense variant in DCLRE1C.

CDR1 is SNHLY, CDR2 FYNNEI, per germline. The CDR3 is 17 residues long. Trimming cost V 5 bases and J 0 bases, with 17 bases left between them. J is TRBJ1-3 and V is TRBV2; D remains unclear. Specimen: PBMCs. The sequence was obtained from a man aged 40-49 years in good health and CMV-seronegative. DNA for the CDR3: TGTGCCAGCAGTTTTCCGGACTTACGACCCTCTGGAAACACCATATATTTT. It codes for CASSFPDLRPSGNTIYF.